These 10 T cell receptor beta chains were sequenced from one sample in a study of blood T cell repertoires in COVID-19 (dated by TCRdb to between 2020 and 2021). Library generation was performed with the immunoSEQ multiplex PCR assay. TCRdb holds this immuneACCESS table with in-frame rearrangements only. Some clones are missing; in checked studies, unresolved V genes explain under half, and the rest has no known cause. This sample gives about 500,000 clones in total; 89% of them show up just once. The ten largest clones represent roughly 1% of the sample. The sequenced sample consisted of peripheral blood. The receptor source for this set is a young man with COVID-19, enrolled during active disease.

V usage is TRBV6-4 and J usage is TRBJ2-5; no clear D gene. The CDR3 extends over 12 amino acids. In germline, CDR1 is MRHNA, CDR2 SNTAGT. V lost 6 bases and J 0 bases, leaving 5 bases between the germline ends. The CDR3 nucleotides read TGTGCCAGCAGACGGGACCAAGAGACCCAGTACTTC. As protein: CASRRDQETQYF.

For this clone: Other nucleotide sequences in the sample specify the same CDR3. V gene TRBV6-2 or TRBV6-3 combines with J gene TRBJ2-7, with unresolved D. V was cut by 2 bases and J by 3 bases, with 5 bases left in between. The CDR3 totals 12 residues. Germline V gene lookup returns CDR1 MNHEY and CDR2 SVGEGT. CDR3 DNA: TGTGCCAGCAGTTACCCCAGCTACGAGCAGTACTTC. Translation: CASSYPSYEQYF.

The rearrangement uses TRBV2 and TRBJ1-2; tentatively, D is TRBD1 (6 bases). The germline V gene encodes CDR1 SNHLY and CDR2 FYNNEI. Trimming took off 3 bases at V and 7 bases at J, with 15 bases between the two ends. The CDR3 sequence is 14 residues long. In DNA, the CDR3 is TGTGCCAGCAGTGAGCCCGGGACAATTCCTGGCTACACCTTC. Its translation is CASSEPGTIPGYTF.

Here the CDR3 reads CASNLQGAQPQHF. The CDR3 nucleotides are TGTGCCAGCAACCTCCAGGGGGCTCAGCCCCAGCATTTT. This chain uses TRBV2 with TRBJ1-5, with 8 bases aligning to TRBD1. Germline trimming cut 7 bases from V and 6 bases from J; bases unmatched to any gene: 5. Germline CDR1 SNHLY, CDR2 FYNNEI. CDR3 length equals 13 residues.

The V gene is TRBV11-2, the J gene TRBJ2-1; TRBD1 is a possible D gene (6 bases). The length of the CDR3 is 17 residues. V gave up 7 bases and J gave up 8 bases, with 27 bases separating them. CDR1 and CDR2 from the germline V gene are SGHAT and FQNNGV. Here the CDR3 reads CASTRRIPPGQGDEQFF. The CDR3 DNA sequence: TGTGCCAGCACCCGCCGAATACCACCGGGACAAGGTGATGAGCAGTTCTTC.

V is TRBV27 and J is TRBJ2-3, with TRBD2 matching over 7 bases. Germline V CDR1 and CDR2: MNHEY, SMNVEV (reference sequence). The CDR3 consists of 15 residues. Trimming took 5 bases from V and 0 from J; bases not matched to a gene: 5. The CDR3 reads CASSLGGISTDTQYF. DNA of the CDR3: TGTGCCAGCAGTCTGGGAGGGATTAGCACAGATACGCAGTATTTT.

V is TRBV27 and J is TRBJ2-7; TRBD1 might be the D (6 bases). The V gene lost 5 bases and the J gene lost 3 bases, with 20 bases spanning the gap. Germline lookup yields CDR1 MNHEY and CDR2 SMNVEV (reference sequence). The CDR3 loop spans 16 amino acids. CDR3 in amino acids: CASSLSSTGSHYEQYF. In DNA form, the CDR3 reads TGTGCCAGCAGTCTAAGTAGCACAGGGTCCCACTACGAGCAGTACTTC.

Only one count was recorded for this clone. This sequence joins TRBV3-1 (or the pseudogene TRBV3-2) and TRBJ2-3; D unclear. The CDR3 runs 12 residues. Germline V gives CDR1 LGHDT, CDR2 YNNKEL (reference sequence). V dropped 2 bases and J dropped 7 bases, with 7 bases sitting between them. The CDR3 DNA reads TGTGCCAGCAGCCAAAGCTTAAATACGCAGTATTTT. Translated, it gives CASSQSLNTQYF.

The gene calls are TRBV24-1 and TRBJ2-5; tentatively, D is TRBD1 (6 bases). Per the germline V gene, CDR1 is KGHDR and CDR2 is SFDVKD. Trimming took off 2 bases at V and 5 bases at J, with 14 bases between the two ends. The CDR3 has 15 amino acids. The DNA of the CDR3 is TGTGCCACCAGTGATTCCCCAGACAGGTTGGAGACCCAGTACTTC. It codes for CATSDSPDRLETQYF.

This clone was counted between two and nine times. The sample has other DNA sequences that encode this CDR3 too. The gene calls are TRBV12-3 or TRBV12-4 and TRBJ1-1; no definite D call. This CDR3 is built from 13 residues. Trimming removed 1 base from V and 1 base from J, with 4 bases in between. The DNA of the CDR3 is TGTGCCAGCAGTTTAGGGCCGAACACTGAAGCTTTCTTT. Translation gives CASSLGPNTEAFF.